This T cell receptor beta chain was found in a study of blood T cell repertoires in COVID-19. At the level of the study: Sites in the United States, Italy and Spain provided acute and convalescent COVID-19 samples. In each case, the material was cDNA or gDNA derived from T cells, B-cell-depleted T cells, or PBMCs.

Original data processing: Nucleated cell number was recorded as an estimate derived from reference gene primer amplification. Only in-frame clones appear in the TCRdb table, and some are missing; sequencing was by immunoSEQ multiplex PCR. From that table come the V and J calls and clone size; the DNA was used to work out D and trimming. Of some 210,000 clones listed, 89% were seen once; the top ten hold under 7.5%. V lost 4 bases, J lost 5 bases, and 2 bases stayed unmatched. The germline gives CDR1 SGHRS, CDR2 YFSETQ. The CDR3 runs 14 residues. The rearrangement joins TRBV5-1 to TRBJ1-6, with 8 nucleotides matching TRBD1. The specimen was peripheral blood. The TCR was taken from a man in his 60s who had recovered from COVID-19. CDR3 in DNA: TGCGCCAGCAGCATGGGACAGGATAATTCACCCCTCCACTTT. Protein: CASSMGQDNSPLHF.